The 32 T cell receptor beta chains below were found in one sample sequenced in a study of neurological immune-mediated disorders. In TCRdb, the 5' RACE reads were re-called with MiXCR into one record per CDR3 protein. The sample yields about 18,000 distinct CDR3 sequences, about 10% seen once. Sequencing input: CD8+ T cells from blood. The source of these receptors is a woman aged 50 to 60 in good health.

The table lists this clonotype with many counts. The chain links TRBV28 to TRBJ2-7, with D possibly being TRBD1 or TRBD2 (5 bases each). Trimming left V 8 bases short and J 6 bases short, with 11 bases between. The CDR3 totals 11 residues. The germline gives CDR1 MDHEN, CDR2 SYDVKM. The CDR3 DNA sequence: TGTGCCAGCCTGGGACCGGGCGAGCAGTACTTC. This translates into CASLGPGEQYF.

This clonotype came up many times. This sequence joins TRBV20-1 and TRBJ2-3, with D maybe TRBD2 (5 bases). The CDR3 runs to 15 residues. The V end was cut by 1 base, the J end by 4 bases, with 15 bases between. Germline CDR1 is DFQATT and CDR2 is SNEGSKA (reference sequence). The CDR3 coding sequence is TGCAGTGCTAGAGTCGTAGGTTACGGGGCAGATACGCAGTATTTT. This sequence encodes CSARVVGYGADTQYF.

This clonotype was seen ten or more times. This chain joins TRBV2 and TRBJ2-3, with TRBD2 identical over 7 bases. This CDR3 contains 16 residues. The V gene end was trimmed by 5 bases and the J gene end by 6 bases; junction bases not matched to a gene: 14. Germline V gives CDR1 SNHLY, CDR2 FYNNEI. CDR3: CASSPRMGREPDTQYF. DNA of the CDR3: TGTGCCAGCAGTCCCCGGATGGGGCGGGAGCCGGATACGCAGTATTTT. Complete variable domain (other parts from reference TRBV2 and TRBJ2-3): EPEVTQTPSHQVTQMGQEVILRCVPISNHLYFYWYRQILGQKVEFLVSFYNNEISEKSEIFDDQFSVERPDGSNFTLKIRSTKLEDSAMYFCASSPRMGREPDTQYFGPGTRLTVL.

This clonotype was found many times. V is TRBV9 and J is TRBJ1-2; D is undetermined. The V and J ends lost 7 bases and 4 bases respectively, with 5 bases between them. The CDR3 consists of 10 residues. Per the germline V gene, CDR1 is SGDLS and CDR2 is YYNGEE. The CDR3 DNA follows: TGTGCCAGCTTTGGCTATGGCTACACCTTC. It translates to CASFGYGYTF.

The table lists this clonotype with many counts. The rearrangement joins TRBV10-2 to TRBJ2-1, with TRBD2 matching 15 bases. The CDR3 covers 14 residues. Germline loops: CDR1 WSHSY, CDR2 SAAADI. Trimming removed 6 bases from V and 7 bases from J; junction bases left unmatched: 1. The CDR3 sequence is CASRGLAGGNEQFF. CDR3 DNA sequence: TGCGCCAGCAGGGGACTAGCGGGAGGAAATGAGCAGTTCTTC.

This clonotype was seen at least ten times. The chain uses TRBV7-2 and TRBJ2-3; TRBD1 aligns across 11 bases. The CDR3 runs to 16 residues. Trimming took 1 base from V and 5 from J; bases not matched to a gene: 5. The germline V gene encodes CDR1 SGHTA and CDR2 FQGNSA. The CDR3 loop reads CASSLVTGTGGDTQYF. The CDR3 DNA is TGTGCCAGCAGCTTAGTTACCGGGACAGGGGGAGATACGCAGTATTTT.

This clonotype was seen ten or more times. The genes are TRBV3-1 and TRBJ2-3, with 13 positions matching TRBD2. J was trimmed by 2 bases and V by 3 bases; bases with no gene match: 17. The CDR3 has 21 residues. The germline V gene has CDR1 LGHDT and CDR2 YNNKEL (reference sequence). The CDR3 nucleotides read TGTGCCAGCAGCCAGGAGGGACTAGCGGGGAGGAGTACTCTAGCCACAGATACGCAGTATTTT. Its protein product is CASSQEGLAGRSTLATDTQYF.

This clonotype was observed at least ten times. The chain joins TRBV5-1 to TRBJ2-3, with 9 bases aligning to TRBD2. The V segment lost 0 bases and the J segment 2 bases; nucleotides outside the gene matches: 4. The CDR3 sequence is 16 residues long. Looked up from germline, CDR1 is SGHRS and CDR2 is YFSETQ. The DNA for the CDR3 is TGCGCCAGCAGCTTGGCGGCGGGGGGGTCCACAGATACGCAGTATTTT. Translating gives CASSLAAGGSTDTQYF.

This sequence joins TRBV3-1 and TRBJ1-4; D not certain. CDR3 length equals 15 residues. Germline V gene lookup returns CDR1 LGHDT and CDR2 YNNKEL (reference sequence). The V end lost 3 bases, the J end lost 4 bases, and 12 bases lay between the germline ends. CDR3 bases: TGTGCCAGCAGCCATATCCGGGGAGGTAATGAAAAACTGTTTTTT. This encodes CASSHIRGGNEKLFF.

This clonotype has ten or more counts. J is TRBJ1-2 and V is TRBV5-1; D unresolved. The CDR3 has 15 amino acids. Germline loops: CDR1 SGHRS, CDR2 YFSETQ. Between the trimmed V and J ends, which lost 2 bases and 5 bases, there was a span of 16 bases. The CDR3 region is CASSFEGDGVYGYTF. Written as DNA, the CDR3 is TGCGCCAGCAGCTTTGAGGGCGACGGGGTGTATGGCTACACCTTC.

There are many counts of this clonotype. The chain couples TRBV29-1 to TRBJ2-7; D perhaps matches TRBD2 (6 bases). The CDR3 runs to 9 residues. Germline V gives CDR1 SQVTM, CDR2 ANQGSEA. This CDR3 is CRAGYEQYF. The CDR3 DNA sequence: TGCAGAGCGGGCTACGAGCAGTACTTC.

This clonotype was counted at least ten times. V and J are TRBV20-1 and TRBJ2-1, with a possible D match to TRBD2 (8 bases). CDR1 and CDR2 (germline): DFQATT, SNEGSKA (reference sequence). V was clipped by 6 bases and J by 7 bases, with 22 bases between them. The CDR3 has 15 amino acids. The CDR3 loop is CSAEGAGGLGNEQFF. The CDR3 DNA is TGCAGTGCCGAGGGGGCGGGAGGCCTAGGGAATGAGCAGTTCTTC.

This clonotype occurred many times. The chain is built from TRBV29-1 and TRBJ1-2, with 8 bases matching TRBD1. Per germline, CDR1 SQVTM and CDR2 ANQGSEA. V shed 7 bases, J shed 8 bases, and the junction held 9 bases outside the gene matches. This CDR3 is built from 12 residues. The CDR3 sequence: CSAGQGAGGYTF. The CDR3 region has the DNA TGCAGCGCAGGACAGGGAGCAGGGGGCTACACCTTC. Filled out from reference TRBV29-1 and TRBJ1-2, the complete variable domain reads SAVISQKPSRDICQRGTSLTIQCQVDSQVTMMFWYRQQPGQSLTLIATANQGSEATYESGFVIDKFPISRPNLTFSTLTVSNMSPEDSSIYLCSAGQGAGGYTFGSGTRLTVV.

This clonotype was observed many times. The gene calls are TRBV5-1 and TRBJ2-7, with TRBD2 matching over 8 bases. In germline, CDR1 is SGHRS, CDR2 YFSETQ. The CDR3 loop spans 15 amino acids. J lost 2 bases, V lost 0 bases, and 4 bases had no gene match. CDR3 DNA: TGCGCCAGCAGCTTGGAAGCGGGAGCCCCCTACGAGCAGTACTTC. Residues: CASSLEAGAPYEQYF.

This clonotype has ten or more counts. The genes are TRBV7-8 and TRBJ2-5; TRBD1 aligns across 11 bases. Germline assignment: CDR1 SGHVS and CDR2 FQNEAQ. Losses at the gene ends were 5 bases for V and 5 bases for J; bases not matched to a gene: 7. There are 15 residues in the CDR3. The DNA of the CDR3 is TGTGCCAGCAGCCCGGGACAGGGGGGTTGGGAGACCCAGTACTTC. Its protein product is CASSPGQGGWETQYF.

This clonotype was picked up many times. The chain carries TRBV6-2 or TRBV6-3 and TRBJ1-6; the D is unclear. The germline gives CDR1 MNHEY, CDR2 SVGEGT. CDR3 length equals 11 residues. Trimming left V 10 bases short and J 14 bases short, with 15 bases between. CDR3: CATLDAGALHF. The CDR3 DNA follows: TGTGCCACCCTGGACGCCGGAGCCCTCCACTTT.

This clonotype was observed many times. DNA for the CDR3: TGTGCCAGCAGCCTAGGGCTAGCTCTGAGCTCCTACAATGAGCAGTTCTTC. Its protein is CASSLGLALSSYNEQFF. This rearrangement joins TRBV7-2 to TRBJ2-1; weak D call: TRBD2 (5 bases). Germline values: CDR1 SGHTA, CDR2 FQGNSA. The CDR3 loop spans 17 amino acids. Trimming removed 5 bases from V and 0 bases from J, with 17 bases in between.

This clonotype was picked up many times. The rearrangement uses TRBV28 and TRBJ1-1, with unresolved D. This CDR3 contains 14 residues. The V and J ends lost 2 bases and 1 base respectively, with 8 bases between them. From germline, CDR1 is MDHEN and CDR2 SYDVKM. CDR3 DNA: TGTGCCAGCAGTTTAGAGTCCCAGAACACTGAAGCTTTCTTT. Amino acids: CASSLESQNTEAFF.

This clonotype appeared many times. V is TRBV27 and J is TRBJ2-1; no reliable D call. Deletions cut 6 bases from V and 0 bases from J, with 6 bases between. Germline V gene data show CDR1 as MNHEY and CDR2 as SMNVEV (reference sequence). There are 13 residues in the CDR3. The CDR3, as DNA: TGTGCCAGCAGCCCTGGCTCCTACAATGAGCAGTTCTTC. This gives the protein CASSPGSYNEQFF.

This clonotype was observed many times. This chain uses TRBV5-1 with TRBJ2-1; D gene unclear. Deletions cut 4 bases from V and 2 bases from J, with 7 bases between. Per germline, CDR1 SGHRS and CDR2 YFSETQ. The CDR3 is made up of 13 amino acids. The CDR3 is CASSVSAYNEQFF. The DNA for the CDR3 is TGCGCCAGCAGCGTTTCAGCCTACAATGAGCAGTTCTTC.

This clonotype was counted at least ten times. The gene calls are TRBV27 and TRBJ2-7; 12 positions agree with TRBD1. The length of the CDR3 is 14 residues. V trimming: 4 bases; J trimming: 7 bases; junction bases outside the gene matches: 5. Germline V gene sequence: CDR1 MNHEY, CDR2 SMNVEV (reference sequence). The DNA of the CDR3 is TGTGCCAGCAGTTACCGGGACAGGGGGCAAGAGCAGTACTTC. Translating it yields CASSYRDRGQEQYF.

This clonotype was seen at least ten times. CDR3 nucleotide sequence: TGTGCCAGCAGCAGGGGGGGTGAGCAGTTCTTC. It translates to CASSRGGEQFF. This sequence joins TRBV9 and TRBJ2-1; D might be TRBD2 (7 bases). This CDR3 comprises 11 residues. The V gene's germline CDR1 is SGDLS and CDR2 YYNGEE. Trimming took off 4 bases at V and 9 bases at J, with 8 bases between the two ends.

This clonotype was detected many times. The V call is TRBV5-1, the J call TRBJ1-2; TRBD1 is a possible D gene (6 bases). The germline CDR1 and CDR2 sequences are SGHRS and YFSETQ. CDR3 size: 13 residues. V was trimmed by 3 bases and J by 6 bases, leaving 12 bases between them. CDR3 in DNA: TGCGCCAGCAGCTACTACAGGGCGGATGGCTACACCTTC. Protein product: CASSYYRADGYTF. The whole variable domain, filled in from reference TRBV5-1 and TRBJ1-2, reads KAGVTQTPRYLIKTRGQQVTLSCSPISGHRSVSWYQQTPGQGLQFLFEYFSETQRNKGNFPGRFSGRQFSNSRSEMNVSTLELGDSALYLCASSYYRADGYTFGSGTRLTVV.

This clonotype was found many times. The gene calls are TRBV11-2 and TRBJ2-5; D gene unclear. Trimming shortened V by 0 bases and J by 2 bases, and 10 bases separated the two germline ends. This CDR3 is 15 amino acids long. Germline CDR1 and CDR2: SGHAT and FQNNGV. The CDR3 loop is CASSLEFAEQETQYF. The CDR3 bases are TGTGCCAGCAGCTTAGAATTTGCGGAGCAAGAGACCCAGTACTTC.

At least ten counts were recorded for this clonotype. The gene calls are TRBV14 and TRBJ2-7; no clear D gene. The CDR3 spans 13 residues. Trimming took off 5 bases at V and 4 bases at J, with 12 bases between the two ends. Looked up from germline, CDR1 is SGHDN and CDR2 is FVKESK. DNA for the CDR3: TGTGCCAGCAGCTTACGAACGTGGTACGAGCAGTACTTC. This codes for CASSLRTWYEQYF.

This clonotype was picked up a small number of times. V gene TRBV7-9 combines with J gene TRBJ1-4, with D unresolved. CDR3 length: 15 residues. V lost 7 bases and J lost 5, with 17 bases in between. Germline V gene data show CDR1 as SEHNR and CDR2 as FQNEAQ (reference sequence). The CDR3 reads CASNPQTRLNEKLFF. CDR3 coding DNA: TGTGCCAGCAACCCTCAGACCCGACTGAATGAAAAACTGTTTTTT.

This clonotype was counted at least ten times. The V call is TRBV4-3, the J call TRBJ2-6, with 8 bases matching TRBD1. V shed 0 bases, J shed 0 bases, and the junction held 13 bases outside the gene matches. Germline values: CDR1 LGHNA, CDR2 YSLEER. CDR3 length: 21 amino acids. CDR3: CASSQDWGQDSLFSGANVLTF. The DNA of the CDR3 is TGCGCCAGCAGCCAAGATTGGGGACAGGACAGCTTATTCTCTGGGGCCAACGTCCTGACTTTC.

This clonotype is medium-sized in the sample. V gene TRBV4-1 combines with J gene TRBJ1-1; 8 positions match TRBD1. Per the germline V gene, CDR1 is MGHRA and CDR2 is YSYEKL. V was clipped by 4 bases and J by 0 bases; unmatched bases: 4. There are 15 residues in the CDR3. Here the CDR3 reads CASSPRQGMNTEAFF. In DNA, the CDR3 is TGCGCCAGCAGCCCTAGACAGGGGATGAACACTGAAGCTTTCTTT.

This clonotype was observed many times. The chain is built from TRBV4-3 and TRBJ2-7; D is uncertain. V was trimmed by 1 base and J by 7 bases, leaving 17 bases between them. Germline assignment: CDR1 LGHNA and CDR2 YSLEER. The CDR3 is 15 residues long. The CDR3 is CASSQGASQVGEQYF. DNA for the CDR3: TGCGCCAGCAGCCAAGGGGCGTCCCAGGTCGGGGAGCAGTACTTC.

This clonotype was detected many times. The chain recombines TRBV7-6 with TRBJ2-7; the D gene could be TRBD1 or TRBD2 (5 bases each). The CDR3 runs to 14 residues. The germline V gene encodes CDR1 SGHVS and CDR2 FNYEAQ. The V end was cut by 1 base, the J end by 2 bases, with 9 bases between. CDR3 sequence reads: CASSLGDGAYEQYF. The CDR3 bases are TGTGCCAGCAGCTTAGGGGACGGAGCCTACGAGCAGTACTTC.

This clonotype was observed many times. The chain joins TRBV7-8 to TRBJ2-1; unclear D gene. CDR1 SGHVS and CDR2 FQNEAQ come from the germline V gene. The CDR3 is made up of 15 amino acids. V was pared by 2 bases and J by 0 bases, with 8 bases between. CDR3 DNA: TGTGCCAGCAGCTTAATTCGCAGCTCCTACAATGAGCAGTTCTTC. This gives the protein CASSLIRSSYNEQFF.

This clonotype was seen a few times. CDR3: CASSLEGLAVDTQYF. The CDR3 DNA sequence: TGTGCCAGCAGCTTGGAGGGACTAGCGGTAGATACGCAGTATTTT. The chain is built from TRBV5-5 and TRBJ2-3; 11 bases line up with TRBD2. The CDR3 covers 15 residues. V lost 0 bases, J lost 5 bases, and 2 bases stayed unmatched. CDR1 and CDR2 from the germline V gene are SGHKS and YYEKEE (reference sequence).